Below are 26 T cell receptor beta chains sequenced from a single sample in a study of shared clonotypes between healthy human individuals (dated by TCRdb to about 2020). Library preparation was by the immunoSEQ multiplex PCR assay. TCRdb obtained this table from immuneACCESS and retained in-frame rearrangements with V and J assigned. These tables miss some clones; where compared with another copy, unresolved V genes account for less than half of the shortfall, and the remainder is unexplained. The sample table lists about 1.5 million clones, 95% to 99% of them with a count of one. Less than 0.55% of the sample belongs to the ten largest clones. The sequenced sample consisted of naive CD4+ T cells sorted from blood. The cell subset or site label for this specimen denotes: CD45RA+ positively selected. These TCRs come from a young man in good health.

The chain joins TRBV7-6 to TRBJ2-7, with D perhaps matching TRBD1 (5 bases). The germline gives CDR1 SGHVS, CDR2 FNYEAQ. V was trimmed by 5 bases and J by 3 bases, leaving 17 bases between them. This CDR3 comprises 15 residues. The CDR3 is CASSPISQGYYEQYF. Here the CDR3 DNA reads TGTGCCAGCAGCCCGATTTCTCAGGGCTACTACGAGCAGTACTTC.

This sequence joins TRBV18 and TRBJ2-1, with D perhaps matching TRBD1 (5 bases). V was clipped by 0 bases and J by 7 bases, with 13 bases between them. The V gene's germline CDR1 is KGHSH and CDR2 LQKENI. This CDR3 is 15 amino acids long. CDR3 region: CASSPPSRVGNEQFF. The CDR3 DNA reads as TGTGCCAGCTCACCACCGTCCAGGGTTGGTAATGAGCAGTTCTTC.

The chain carries TRBV18 and TRBJ2-3; 7 bases fit TRBD1. From germline, CDR1 is KGHSH and CDR2 LQKENI. V lost 1 base and J lost 2; bases outside the gene matches: 6. CDR3 length: 16 residues. CDR3 amino acids: CASSPLSTGITDTQYF. The CDR3 region has the DNA TGTGCCAGCTCACCACTCTCGACAGGGATCACAGATACGCAGTATTTT. The full variable domain, in which reference TRBV18 and TRBJ2-3 provide the parts outside the CDR3, is NAGVMQNPRHLVRRRGQEARLRCSPMKGHSHVYWYRQLPEEGLKFMVYLQKENIIDESGMPKERFSAEFPKEGPSILRIQQVVRGDSAAYFCASSPLSTGITDTQYFGPGTRLTVL.

The CDR3 sequence is CASSLIADTGELFF. Written as DNA, the CDR3 is TGTGCCAGCAGCTTAATTGCGGACACCGGGGAGCTGTTTTTT. The gene calls are TRBV7-6 and TRBJ2-2; no clear D. CDR3 size: 14 residues. Germline values: CDR1 SGHVS, CDR2 FNYEAQ. V lost 2 bases and J lost 3, with 7 bases in between.

The sample holds one count of this clone. The chain is built from TRBV5-1 and TRBJ1-1; 8 positions agree with TRBD1. The germline CDR1 and CDR2 sequences are SGHRS and YFSETQ. The CDR3 consists of 13 residues. The V segment lost 5 bases and the J segment 4 bases; nucleotides outside the gene matches: 4. DNA for the CDR3: TGCGCCAGCAGGCTTGGACAGGGCACTGAAGCTTTCTTT. Its protein product is CASRLGQGTEAFF.

This chain uses TRBV7-6 with TRBJ1-3; a weak D match, TRBD1 (5 bases). Deletions cut 4 bases from V and 0 bases from J, with 13 bases between. Per the germline V gene, CDR1 is SGHVS and CDR2 is FNYEAQ. The CDR3 is 16 residues long. The CDR3: CASSWHRFGSGNTIYF. CDR3 DNA sequence: TGTGCCAGCAGCTGGCACAGGTTTGGCTCTGGAAACACCATATATTTT.

The chain has TRBV6-4 and TRBJ1-1; no definite D call. V lost 0 bases and J 1 base, leaving 3 bases between the germline ends. CDR1 MRHNA and CDR2 SNTAGT come from the germline V gene. The CDR3 extends over 13 amino acids. The CDR3 DNA is TGTGCCAGCAGTGACTCCGGGAACACTGAAGCTTTCTTT. Translating it yields CASSDSGNTEAFF.

V usage is TRBV2 and J usage is TRBJ1-1; D ambiguous. Trimming shortened V by 9 bases and J by 1 base, and 12 bases separated the two germline ends. Germline assignment: CDR1 SNHLY and CDR2 FYNNEI. The CDR3 extends over 13 amino acids. The CDR3 sequence is CASFKETNTEAFF. The DNA for the CDR3 is TGTGCCAGTTTCAAGGAAACGAACACTGAAGCTTTCTTT.

The V call is TRBV6-5, the J call TRBJ2-3; D may be TRBD2 (7 bases). Germline CDR1 is MNHEY and CDR2 is SVGAGI. The germline V and J ends were trimmed by 0 bases and 13 bases, with 20 bases remaining between them. This CDR3 is built from 15 residues. This CDR3 is CASSYSGTLGGTEYF. The CDR3 DNA reads as TGTGCCAGCAGTTACTCCGGGACATTGGGAGGGACGGAGTATTTT.

This chain connects TRBV5-6 to TRBJ2-5; D is unclear. The CDR3 is 15 amino acids. The germline V gene has CDR1 SGHDT and CDR2 YYEEEE. V was trimmed by 0 bases and J by 2 bases, leaving 11 bases between them. The CDR3, as DNA: TGTGCCAGCAGCTTGGCCGAGATTAATCAAGAGACCCAGTACTTC. It encodes CASSLAEINQETQYF. The entire variable domain, with the rest obtained from reference TRBV5-6 and TRBJ2-5, is as follows: DAGVTQSPTHLIKTRGQQVTLRCSPKSGHDTVSWYQQALGQGPQFIFQYYEEEERQRGNFPDRFSGHQFPNYSSELNVNALLLGDSALYLCASSLAEINQETQYFGPGTRLLVL.

CDR3 amino acids: CASSSQGYTQYF. Here the CDR3 DNA reads TGTGCCAGCAGCTCCCAGGGTTATACGCAGTATTTT. The chain recombines TRBV7-9 with TRBJ2-3, with D maybe TRBD1 (5 bases). The CDR3 is made up of 12 amino acids. With 4 bases removed from V and 7 bases from J, the gap between germline ends came to 9 bases. Germline V gene sequence: CDR1 SEHNR, CDR2 FQNEAQ (reference sequence).

The table lists this clone with a few counts. The chain joins TRBV5-1 to TRBJ1-4; possibly TRBD1 for D (6 bases). The CDR3 spans 15 residues. The V gene's germline CDR1 is SGHRS and CDR2 YFSETQ. V lost 0 bases and J lost 3, with 9 bases in between. The CDR3 loop reads CASSLDRAANEKLFF. The CDR3 DNA follows: TGCGCCAGCAGCTTGGACAGGGCGGCTAATGAAAAACTGTTTTTT.

V is TRBV9 and J is TRBJ1-2; D uncertain. This CDR3 contains 15 residues. Per germline, CDR1 SGDLS and CDR2 YYNGEE. Trimming took off 2 bases at V and 10 bases at J, with 21 bases between the two ends. In DNA, the CDR3 is TGTGCCAGCAGCGTGTCGCAGGTGTCGTTTAGTTCCTACACCTTC. Translation gives CASSVSQVSFSSYTF.

Turning to this clone: Other DNA variants within this sample encode the same CDR3. The chain carries TRBV2 and TRBJ1-5; 8 nucleotides agree with TRBD1. CDR3 length: 13 amino acids. Germline V CDR1 and CDR2: SNHLY, FYNNEI. Trimming cost V 4 bases and J 7 bases; bases outside gene matches: 3. CDR3 region: CASSAGTGQPQHF. The DNA of the CDR3 is TGTGCCAGCAGTGCTGGGACAGGCCAGCCCCAGCATTTT.

The V call is TRBV19, the J call TRBJ2-2; 8 nucleotides line up with TRBD1. This CDR3 spans 17 amino acids. V was clipped by 8 bases and J by 1 base; unmatched bases: 12. The germline V gene encodes CDR1 LNHDA and CDR2 SQIVND (reference sequence). CDR3: CASWDRWELRNTGELFF. For the CDR3, the DNA is TGTGCCAGTTGGGACAGGTGGGAGCTCCGGAACACCGGGGAGCTGTTTTTT.

V gene TRBV5-4 combines with J gene TRBJ2-6, with a weak D call TRBD2 (5 bases). The germline gives CDR1 SGHNT, CDR2 YYREEE (reference sequence). Deletions cut 5 bases from V and 0 bases from J, with 12 bases between. The CDR3 loop spans 16 amino acids. The CDR3 nucleotides are TGTGCCAGCAGACTGGGAGAGAGCTCTGGGGCCAACGTCCTGACTTTC. Translation: CASRLGESSGANVLTF.

The V and J genes are TRBV7-6 and TRBJ2-5, with a weak D call TRBD1 (6 bases). Trimming left V 9 bases short and J 1 base short, with 12 bases between. The CDR3 runs to 13 residues. From germline, CDR1 is SGHVS and CDR2 FNYEAQ. CDR3 bases: TGTGCCAGTTACGGACAGCTCCAAGAGACCCAGTACTTC. Its translation: CASYGQLQETQYF.

This chain joins TRBV5-5 and TRBJ2-1, with no clear D. The ends were cut back, 0 bases at V and 2 bases at J, with 9 bases in the middle. The CDR3 runs to 15 residues. The V gene's germline CDR1 is SGHKS and CDR2 YYEKEE (reference sequence). As DNA, the CDR3 is TGTGCCAGCAGCTTGGGTCCCGACACCTACAATGAGCAGTTCTTC. The encoded protein is CASSLGPDTYNEQFF.

The chain is built from TRBV5-1 and TRBJ1-1; D is unclear. This CDR3 has 14 residues. V was trimmed by 5 bases and J by 8 bases, leaving 19 bases between them. The germline V gene has CDR1 SGHRS and CDR2 YFSETQ. The CDR3 loop reads CASRFGLREEEAFF. The CDR3 nucleotides are TGCGCCAGCAGGTTCGGACTGAGGGAGGAGGAAGCTTTCTTT.

The chain is built from TRBV10-3 and TRBJ2-5; 8 bases are shared with TRBD1. CDR3 length: 14 residues. Germline V lookup: CDR1 ENHRY, CDR2 SYGVKD. V was pared by 6 bases and J by 3 bases, with 6 bases of the junction left unmatched. The CDR3 DNA follows: TGTGCCATCAGGCCGGGACAGGCGAAAGAGACCCAGTACTTC. This gives the protein CAIRPGQAKETQYF.

This chain connects TRBV7-7 to TRBJ2-5; 8 bases match TRBD2. Germline values: CDR1 SSHAT, CDR2 FNYEAQ (reference sequence). This CDR3 comprises 16 residues. J gave up 5 bases and V 5 bases, and 13 bases lay outside the gene matches. CDR3 amino acids: CASSAGSGRMVETQYF. As DNA, the CDR3 is TGTGCCAGCAGCGCCGGGAGCGGGAGAATGGTGGAGACCCAGTACTTC. The entire variable domain, with the rest obtained from reference TRBV7-7 and TRBJ2-5, is as follows: GAGVSQSPRYKVTKRGQDVTLRCDPISSHATLYWYQQALGQGPEFLTYFNYEAQPDKSGLPSDRFSAERPEGSISTLTIQRTEQRDSAMYRCASSAGSGRMVETQYFGPGTRLLVL.

The chain uses TRBV7-9 and TRBJ2-2; 14 bases are shared with TRBD2. There are 18 residues in the CDR3. The V and J ends lost 5 bases and 0 bases, in that order; junction bases with no gene match: 5. Germline V CDR1 and CDR2: SEHNR, FQNEAQ (reference sequence). The CDR3 DNA follows: TGTGCCAGCAGCCGACTAGCGGGAGGGACGGCGAACACCGGGGAGCTGTTTTTT. It translates to CASSRLAGGTANTGELFF.

The chain recombines TRBV4-2 with TRBJ1-4; TRBD1 might be the D (6 bases). Looked up from germline, CDR1 is LGHNA and CDR2 is YNFKEQ. Trimming removed 2 bases from V and 7 bases from J, with 14 bases in between. The CDR3 consists of 15 residues. The CDR3 is CASSQTVRGAEKLFF. CDR3 coding DNA: TGTGCCAGCAGCCAAACCGTTCGGGGGGCTGAAAAACTGTTTTTT.

J is TRBJ1-2 and V is TRBV6-1; 7 nucleotides agree with TRBD1. After removal of 6 bases from V and 6 bases from J, the junction contained 10 bases not matched to a gene. This CDR3 comprises 14 residues. CDR1 MNHNS and CDR2 SASEGT come from the germline V gene. CDR3 loop: CASRVQGGVDGYTF. The DNA for the CDR3 is TGTGCCAGCAGGGTACAAGGGGGCGTTGATGGCTACACCTTC.

This rearrangement joins TRBV9 to TRBJ2-7; possibly TRBD1 for D (6 bases). Germline V gene data show CDR1 as SGDLS and CDR2 as YYNGEE. This CDR3 spans 14 amino acids. V was pared by 3 bases and J by 3 bases, with 13 bases between. CDR3 bases: TGTGCCAGCAGCGCCGGGACAAGCAACTACGAGCAGTACTTC. Protein: CASSAGTSNYEQYF.

The chain recombines TRBV2 with TRBJ2-7, with D possibly being TRBD2 (6 bases). The CDR3 loop spans 14 amino acids. Trimming left V 6 bases short and J 2 bases short, with 14 bases between. Germline V gives CDR1 SNHLY, CDR2 FYNNEI. CDR3 residues: CASRAGPTPYEQYF. Here the CDR3 DNA reads TGTGCCAGCAGGGCGGGACCCACACCCTACGAGCAGTACTTC.